The entry that follows covers one TCR beta chain sequence. This specimen belongs to a study of T cell responses to AZD1222 COVID-19 vaccine. V was pared by 1 base and J by 2 bases, with 10 bases of the junction left unmatched. Germline V lookup: CDR1 SGHTS, CDR2 YDEGEE. CDR3 length: 18 residues. Assay used: immunoSEQ multiplex PCR; TCRdb lists only in-frame clones, some missing. The sample consists of some 190,000 clones, approximately 92% of them appearing once. J is TRBJ2-5 and V is TRBV5-8; 11 bases match TRBD2. The source material was peripheral blood, sampled on day 0 of AZD1222 vaccination. The receptor was derived from an adult in good health. The CDR3 loop is CASSLLSLAGGRQETQYF. Here the CDR3 DNA reads TGTGCCAGCAGCTTGCTGTCGCTAGCGGGGGGTCGGCAAGAGACCCAGTACTTC.